This T cell receptor beta chain was profiled in a study of regulatory T cells in long-lasting Graves disease. Through Arm-PCR of CDR3 regions and iRepertoire HTBI primers, TCR beta libraries were built. MiXCR, run by TCRdb on the multiplex PCR reads, gives a single entry per CDR3 protein. The sample has some 330,000 distinct CDR3 sequences; about 10% are singletons. The germline gives CDR1 MDHEN, CDR2 SYDVKM. Trimming left V 6 bases short and J 8 bases short, with 13 bases between. The CDR3 covers 12 residues. This sample's time point: newly diagnosed GD, antithyroid drugs for less than 3 months. The authors made the TCR library using RNA they extracted from PBMCs. This sample also belongs to another study, concerning T cells in Graves' hyperthyroidism and ophthalmopathy. Per that paper: The study used the HTBI primer set for a first-round RT-PCR of the TCR CDR3.

This rearrangement joins TRBV28 to TRBJ1-1; possibly TRBD1 for D (5 bases). The input for sequencing was peripheral blood mononuclear cells (PBMCs), taken at new diagnosis, from a patient treated with antithyroid drugs. This clonotype was obtained from a woman younger than 35 with Graves disease. The CDR3 nucleotides read TGTGCCAGCAGCCACCTGTGGGACGAAGCTTTCTTT. Amino acids: CASSHLWDEAFF.